The next 22 T cell receptor beta chains were all read from a single sample in a study of human T cells and chemical hapten exposure. Time point here: healthy volunteer bleed at 6 weeks. The authors extracted total RNA from unfractionated whole blood. Via MiXCR, TCRdb re-called the RACE reads, giving one row per CDR3 protein. This table holds more than 75,000 distinct CDR3 sequences, roughly 8.6% found once. The sequenced sample was whole blood. Receptor source: a male donor in good health. Some clones in this sample may be carry-over from other donors' samples.

This clonotype was counted many times. V and J are TRBV5-6 and TRBJ1-1; D is perhaps TRBD1 (5 bases). CDR3 size: 17 residues. The germline V gene has CDR1 SGHDT and CDR2 YYEEEE. Trimming left V 0 bases short and J 4 bases short, with 19 bases between. CDR3: CASSLGREGIGFTEAFF. In nucleotides, the CDR3 is TGTGCCAGCAGCTTGGGCAGGGAAGGGATAGGGTTCACTGAAGCTTTCTTT.

The table lists this clonotype with a few counts. V is TRBV5-4 and J is TRBJ2-5, with D possibly matching TRBD2 (6 bases). The V gene's germline CDR1 is SGHNT and CDR2 YYREEE (reference sequence). Trimming removed 0 bases at V and 4 bases at J, with 10 bases between. CDR3 size: 14 residues. The chain's CDR3 is CASSLDGRGETQYF. DNA of the CDR3: TGTGCCAGCAGCTTGGACGGGAGAGGAGAGACCCAGTACTTC. Full variable domain (rest looked up from reference TRBV5-4 and TRBJ2-5): ETGVTQSPTHLIKTRGQQVTLRCSSQSGHNTVSWYQQALGQGPQFIFQYYREEENGRGNFPPRFSGLQFPNYSSELNVNALELDDSALYLCASSLDGRGETQYFGPGTRLLVL.

Ten or more counts support this clonotype. The chain recombines TRBV3-1 with TRBJ2-7; a possible D gene is TRBD2 (5 bases). CDR1 and CDR2 (germline): LGHDT, YNNKEL (reference sequence). V lost 0 bases to trimming and J lost 9 bases, with 9 bases between them. There are 12 residues in the CDR3. CDR3: CASSQDSGGQYF. CDR3 in DNA: TGTGCCAGCAGCCAAGATAGTGGAGGGCAGTACTTC.

There are a few counts of this clonotype. The V call is TRBV20-1, the J call TRBJ2-5, with 7 bases identical to TRBD2. This CDR3 has 13 amino acids. CDR1 is DFQATT and CDR2 is SNEGSKA in the germline V gene (reference sequence). With V trimmed by 4 bases and J by 3 bases, 5 bases remained unmatched. CDR3 residues: CSAMGLAEETQYF. DNA for the CDR3: TGCAGTGCTATGGGGCTAGCGGAAGAGACCCAGTACTTC.

This chain links TRBV29-1 with TRBJ2-7, with a tentative D call TRBD1 (5 bases). In germline, CDR1 is SQVTM, CDR2 ANQGSEA. The CDR3 spans 12 residues. The V gene lost 6 bases and the J gene lost 2 bases, with 11 bases spanning the gap. CDR3 in amino acids: CSVRDGTYEQYF. CDR3 bases: TGCAGCGTCAGGGATGGGACCTACGAGCAGTACTTC.

The V and J genes are TRBV6-5 and TRBJ2-7, with D tentatively TRBD1 (6 bases). With 8 bases removed from V and 4 bases from J, the gap between germline ends came to 21 bases. CDR3 size: 15 residues. The germline CDR1 and CDR2 sequences are MNHEY and SVGAGI. The CDR3 DNA reads TGTGCCAGCTCTACTTTAACAGGGTCCGTGTACGAGCAGTACTTC. This codes for CASSTLTGSVYEQYF.

V usage is TRBV29-1 and J usage is TRBJ2-1; the D is unclear. The germline V gene encodes CDR1 SQVTM and CDR2 ANQGSEA. Deletions cut 4 bases from V and 5 bases from J, with 3 bases between. This CDR3 comprises 10 residues. The CDR3 here is CSVGHNEQFF. In DNA form, the CDR3 reads TGCAGCGTTGGGCACAATGAGCAGTTCTTC.

This clonotype has only a few counts. Sequence at one end of the junction differs from germline and may be a read error. This chain joins TRBV20-1 and TRBJ1-2, with TRBD1 matching 7 bases. Germline lookup yields CDR1 DFQATT and CDR2 SNEGSKA (reference sequence). The CDR3 has 11 amino acids. The CDR3 sequence: CSARGTDGYTF. Written as DNA, the CDR3 is TGCAGTGCAAGAGGGACAGATGGCTACACCTTC.

This chain uses TRBV5-5 with TRBJ1-1; no firm D call. The CDR3 is made up of 14 amino acids. From germline, CDR1 is SGHKS and CDR2 YYEKEE (reference sequence). The V end was cut by 2 bases, the J end by 0 bases, with 8 bases between. The CDR3 loop reads CASSFTDMNTEAFF. The CDR3 DNA reads as TGTGCCAGCAGCTTTACAGACATGAACACTGAAGCTTTCTTT.

This clonotype was counted between two and nine times. The V and J genes are TRBV6-5 and TRBJ1-4; a weak D match, TRBD1 (5 bases). Trimming pared 0 bases from V and 8 bases from J, leaving 13 bases between. CDR3 length equals 15 residues. Germline V gene data show CDR1 as MNHEY and CDR2 as SVGAGI. The CDR3 protein is CASSYSQGLREKLFF. The CDR3 DNA is TGTGCCAGCAGTTACTCTCAGGGCCTTCGAGAAAAACTGTTTTTT.

The chain couples TRBV20-1 to TRBJ2-4; D not resolved. CDR1 and CDR2 from the germline V gene are DFQATT and SNEGSKA (reference sequence). Trimming left V 2 bases short and J 0 bases short, with 5 bases between. The CDR3 runs to 13 residues. The CDR3, as DNA: TGCAGTGCTAGATCACTAGCCAAAAACATTCAGTACTTC. Translated, it gives CSARSLAKNIQYF.

This clonotype was recorded a few times. The chain joins TRBV27 to TRBJ1-1, with 7 bases fitting TRBD1. This CDR3 has 13 residues. The germline V gene encodes CDR1 MNHEY and CDR2 SMNVEV (reference sequence). Trimming cost V 10 bases and J 1 base; bases outside gene matches: 6. CDR3 nucleotides: TGTGCCACCGGGGACAGCCCGAACACTGAAGCTTTCTTT. This gives the protein CATGDSPNTEAFF.

V and J are TRBV6-6 and TRBJ2-7, with 9 bases identical to TRBD1. V lost 6 bases, J lost 2 bases, and 8 bases stayed unmatched. This CDR3 is 15 amino acids long. Looked up from germline, CDR1 is MNHNY and CDR2 is SVGAGI (reference sequence). CDR3 in DNA: TGTGCCAGCAGCCGACAGGGGGACACTCCCTACGAGCAGTACTTC. This codes for CASSRQGDTPYEQYF.

In this sample, this clonotype turned up once. A much larger clone differs by one base, so this may be a read error. This rearrangement joins TRBV29-1 to TRBJ2-1; perhaps TRBD2 as D (6 bases). The V end lost 7 bases, the J end lost 2 bases, and 12 bases lay between the germline ends. Germline values: CDR1 SQVTM, CDR2 ANQGSEA. This CDR3 is built from 13 residues. The CDR3 DNA follows: TGCAGCGCTTCGGGAGTTCCCTACAATGAGCAGTTCTTC. It yields the protein CSASGVPYNEQFF.

The table lists this clonotype with a few counts. V is TRBV20-1 and J is TRBJ2-3, with D possibly matching TRBD2 (6 bases). The ends were cut back, 5 bases at V and 6 bases at J, with 12 bases in the middle. Germline V gene lookup returns CDR1 DFQATT and CDR2 SNEGSKA (reference sequence). The CDR3 is 12 amino acids. Here the CDR3 reads CSAGTLGDTQYF. Here the CDR3 DNA reads TGCAGTGCTGGGACTCTAGGCGATACGCAGTATTTT.

This clonotype appeared a few times. CDR3 amino acids: CASSYDPRSGAYTDTQYF. CDR3 DNA sequence: TGCGCCAGCAGCTATGATCCCCGGAGCGGGGCCTACACAGATACGCAGTATTTT. The chain carries TRBV4-3 and TRBJ2-3; TRBD2 agrees at 7 bases. CDR3 length: 18 amino acids. CDR1 and CDR2 (germline): LGHNA, YSLEER. V was pared by 5 bases and J by 2 bases, with 16 bases of the junction left unmatched.

The chain carries TRBV5-1 and TRBJ2-5; D is unresolved. There are 14 residues in the CDR3. V dropped 0 bases and J dropped 1 base, with 7 bases sitting between them. The V gene's germline CDR1 is SGHRS and CDR2 YFSETQ. The CDR3 DNA reads TGCGCCAGCAGCTTGGGGCGGTCCCAAGAGACCCAGTACTTC. As protein: CASSLGRSQETQYF.

The chain employs TRBV12-3 or TRBV12-4 and TRBJ2-1; the D is unclear. V shed 5 bases and J shed 9 bases, with 8 bases lying between them. The CDR3 consists of 11 residues. The CDR3 DNA is TGTGCCAGCAGTCCGGGCAGTGAGCAGTTCTTC. Its protein is CASSPGSEQFF.

This rearrangement joins TRBV5-1 to TRBJ2-6; a possible D gene is TRBD1 (6 bases). V shed 4 bases and J shed 0 bases, with 20 bases lying between them. CDR3 length: 19 residues. CDR1 is SGHRS, CDR2 YFSETQ, per germline. The CDR3 nucleotides read TGCGCCAGCAGCCCAGGGGATCTAGCTGAATCCTCTGGGGCCAACGTCCTGACTTTC. It specifies CASSPGDLAESSGANVLTF.

In this sample, this clonotype turned up many times. The chain recombines TRBV29-1 with TRBJ2-6; the match to TRBD2 covers 10 bases. Germline V CDR1 and CDR2: SQVTM, ANQGSEA. The CDR3 contains 16 residues. Unmatched junction bases numbered 5, after V lost 6 bases and J lost 0 bases. This CDR3 reads CSVSGGDSSGANVLTF. The CDR3 nucleotides are TGCAGCGTCAGCGGGGGGGATAGCTCTGGGGCCAACGTCCTGACTTTC.

The rearrangement joins TRBV12-3 or TRBV12-4 to TRBJ2-1; D call uncertain. V lost 6 bases to trimming and J lost 6 bases, with 15 bases between them. This CDR3 is built from 14 residues. The CDR3 here is CASSPLLNPNEQFF. The CDR3 DNA reads TGTGCCAGCAGCCCCTTGCTGAATCCCAATGAGCAGTTCTTC.

This clonotype was detected a few times. The rearrangement joins TRBV25-1 to TRBJ2-1, with D unresolved. Germline CDR1 and CDR2: MGHDK and SYGVNS. The V end was cut by 5 bases, the J end by 5 bases, with 4 bases between. This CDR3 spans 11 amino acids. The CDR3 is CASSPHNEQFF. The DNA for the CDR3 is TGTGCCAGCAGTCCCCACAATGAGCAGTTCTTC.